Shown below are 24 T cell receptor beta chains from a single sample sequenced in a study of post-analysis software for immune sequencing data. Unique molecular identifiers were present in the TCR beta cDNA libraries. A single record per CDR3 protein comes from TCRdb applying MiXCR to the PCR reads. The table lists around 150,000 distinct CDR3 sequences, roughly 34% of them singletons. The sequences come from blood, collected after autologous hematopoietic stem cell transplantation. The source is a girl under 18 with multiple sclerosis.

DNA of the CDR3: TGTGCCAGCAGTTTCAATCCTAGCGGGCAGAGCTCCTACGAGCAGTACTTC. This gives the protein CASSFNPSGQSSYEQYF. J is TRBJ2-7 and V is TRBV28; 8 bases line up with TRBD2. The CDR3 has 17 residues. CDR1 and CDR2 from the germline V gene are MDHEN and SYDVKM. V shed 3 bases, J shed 0 bases, and the junction held 10 bases outside the gene matches.

The chain carries TRBV9 and TRBJ2-3, with D possibly TRBD2 on 5 matching bases. Between the trimmed V and J ends, which lost 4 bases and 4 bases, there was a span of 19 bases. The V gene's germline CDR1 is SGDLS and CDR2 YYNGEE. The CDR3 totals 16 residues. CDR3 coding DNA: TGTGCCAGCAGCCCTCATTGGGAGTATAGTTCAGATACGCAGTATTTT. It encodes CASSPHWEYSSDTQYF. Variable domain in full (rest from reference TRBV9 and TRBJ2-3): DSGVTQTPKHLITATGQRVTLRCSPRSGDLSVYWYQQSLDQGLQFLIQYYNGEERAKGNILERFSAQQFPDLHSELNLSSLELGDSALYFCASSPHWEYSSDTQYFGPGTRLTVL.

Only a few counts were recorded for this clonotype. It is unclear where the CDR3 begins or ends on the DNA, so no DNA is shown, and the CDR3 is as TCRdb lists it. The genes are TRBV29-1 and TRBJ1-1; the table's D call, TRBD1, was not checked against the DNA. Germline CDR1 is SQVTM and CDR2 is ANQGSEA. The CDR3 is 13 amino acids long, termini counted. The chain's CDR3 is CSVARGARKIPFF.

J is TRBJ2-1 and V is TRBV5-1; the match to TRBD2 covers 9 bases. The CDR3 sequence is 19 residues long. With V trimmed by 4 bases and J by 1 base, 15 bases remained unmatched. Germline V gene lookup returns CDR1 SGHRS and CDR2 YFSETQ. The CDR3 DNA is TGCGCCAGCAGCCTCGGGACTAGCTACCTCGTGAGGTCCTACAATGAGCAGTTCTTC. Its translation: CASSLGTSYLVRSYNEQFF.

The chain has TRBV15 and TRBJ1-4, with a possible D match to TRBD1 (6 bases). Trimming cost V 0 bases and J 4 bases, with 15 bases left between them. The CDR3 totals 17 residues. The germline gives CDR1 LNHNV, CDR2 YYDKDF (reference sequence). The CDR3 reads CATSRDFERDNNEKLFF. The CDR3 coding sequence is TGTGCCACCAGCAGAGATTTTGAGCGGGACAATAATGAAAAACTGTTTTTT.

As concerns this clonotype: Its ends do not fully match the called genes, so a read error is possible. The chain is built from TRBV20-1 and TRBJ2-1; TRBD2 aligns across 10 bases. Germline V gene data show CDR1 as DFQATT and CDR2 as SNEGSKA (reference sequence). This CDR3 has 17 amino acids. The CDR3 nucleotides are TGCAGTGCCCTAAACTGGCTAGCGGGAGTGTCCTACAATGGGCAGTTCTTC. This encodes CSALNWLAGVSYNGQFF.

This clonotype was counted at least ten times. J is TRBJ2-1 and V is TRBV7-3; 11 bases agree with TRBD2. V dropped 6 bases and J dropped 7; count of bases not matched to a gene: 5. The CDR3 runs to 14 residues. Germline V gives CDR1 SGHTA, CDR2 FQGTGA. CDR3 in amino acids: CASSGASGRNEQFF. DNA of the CDR3: TGTGCCAGCAGTGGGGCTAGCGGGAGGAATGAGCAGTTCTTC.

The rearrangement links TRBV7-8 to TRBJ2-7; TRBD2 agrees at 13 bases. Germline V gene sequence: CDR1 SGHVS, CDR2 FQNEAQ. After removal of 5 bases from V and 2 bases from J, the junction contained 9 bases not matched to a gene. This CDR3 has 17 residues. The CDR3 DNA is TGTGCCAGCAGCCCCAAGGGGGGACTAGCGGGGACCTACGAGCAGTACTTC. Its protein product is CASSPKGGLAGTYEQYF.

This chain uses TRBV29-1 with TRBJ2-1; a weak D match, TRBD1 (6 bases). V lost 0 bases and J 13 bases, leaving 25 bases between the germline ends. Germline CDR1 and CDR2: SQVTM and ANQGSEA. This CDR3 is built from 16 residues. The CDR3 spells CSVEDLLPGTTETQFF. In DNA, the CDR3 is TGCAGCGTTGAAGATCTCCTTCCGGGGACAACAGAGACCCAGTTCTTC.

The V call is TRBV7-9, the J call TRBJ2-1, with 9 positions matching TRBD1. CDR1 and CDR2 from the germline V gene are SEHNR and FQNEAQ (reference sequence). There are 16 residues in the CDR3. The J segment lost 7 bases and the V segment lost 5 bases, leaving 12 bases of the junction unmatched. CDR3 region: CASSQEGQGQVNEQFF. As DNA, the CDR3 is TGTGCCAGCAGCCAAGAAGGACAGGGGCAGGTGAATGAGCAGTTCTTC.

The chain is built from TRBV5-6 and TRBJ2-7; D is undetermined. The end of the DNA is better explained by TRBJ2-4, so the J call may be wrong. Germline V gene lookup returns CDR1 SGHDT and CDR2 YYEEEE. This CDR3 has 13 amino acids. CDR3 DNA sequence: TGTGCCAGCAGCTTTTTTGAGGCGAACATTCAGTACTTC. Translation: CASSFFEANIQYF.

In its sample, this clonotype was seen a few times. The chain employs TRBV12-5 and TRBJ2-1; 10 nucleotides align to TRBD2. V shed 6 bases and J 15 bases; nucleotides not matched to a gene: 17. Germline V gene sequence: CDR1 LGHNT, CDR2 FRNRAP. CDR3 length: 15 residues. The DNA of the CDR3 is TGTGCTAGTGGGGTCGACGGTAGCGGGAGGATTAGGCCGTTCTTC. The encoded protein is CASGVDGSGRIRPFF.

This sequence joins TRBV2 and TRBJ2-4; unclear D gene. Germline CDR1 reads SNHLY; CDR2 reads FYNNEI. This CDR3 has 14 residues. Trimming removed 3 bases at V and 3 bases at J, with 9 bases between. The CDR3 DNA reads TGTGCCAGCAGTGATTCCCCGGGCAAAAACATTCAGTACTTC. Translation gives CASSDSPGKNIQYF. The variable domain in full, with the rest retrieved from reference TRBV2 and TRBJ2-4, is EPEVTQTPSHQVTQMGQEVILRCVPISNHLYFYWYRQILGQKVEFLVSFYNNEISEKSEIFDDQFSVERPDGSNFTLKIRSTKLEDSAMYFCASSDSPGKNIQYFGAGTRLSVL.

V gene TRBV20-1 combines with J gene TRBJ2-7; 9 bases are shared with TRBD1. V trimming: 0 bases; J trimming: 2 bases; junction bases outside the gene matches: 5. The germline CDR1 and CDR2 sequences are DFQATT and SNEGSKA (reference sequence). There are 15 residues in the CDR3. The CDR3 sequence is CSARDPGQGTYEQYF. CDR3 in DNA: TGCAGTGCTAGAGATCCGGGACAGGGAACCTACGAGCAGTACTTC.

V and J are TRBV14 and TRBJ2-2, with a tentative D call TRBD2 (5 bases). The germline V gene encodes CDR1 SGHDN and CDR2 FVKESK. The V end was cut by 4 bases, the J end by 4 bases, with 16 bases between. This CDR3 region has 16 residues. The CDR3 region is CASSLRTGLGTGELFF. The CDR3 nucleotides read TGTGCCAGCAGCCTACGAACGGGGTTGGGCACCGGGGAGCTGTTTTTT.

This chain connects TRBV3-1 to TRBJ2-1, with TRBD2 as a possible D gene (5 bases). The CDR3 has 17 residues. Per the germline V gene, CDR1 is LGHDT and CDR2 is YNNKEL (reference sequence). V lost 5 bases and J lost 1, with 18 bases in between. The CDR3 spells CASSNQFRTSSYNEQFF. CDR3 nucleotide sequence: TGTGCCAGCAGCAACCAATTCAGGACTTCTTCCTACAATGAGCAGTTCTTC.

The CDR3 coding sequence is TGTGCCAGCAGTTTCTTTCCGTCAGGGGCGGACGAGCAGTACTTC. Translating gives CASSFFPSGADEQYF. The chain uses TRBV27 and TRBJ2-5, with a weak D call TRBD1 (6 bases). The J call may be in error: the DNA end matches TRBJ2-7 better. Per germline, CDR1 MNHEY and CDR2 SMNVEV (reference sequence). The length of the CDR3 is 15 residues.

The rearrangement joins TRBV29-1 to TRBJ2-1, with 12 bases that match TRBD2. This CDR3 is built from 13 residues. From germline, CDR1 is SQVTM and CDR2 ANQGSEA. Losses at the gene ends were 3 bases for V and 9 bases for J; bases not matched to a gene: 3. CDR3 bases: TGCAGCGTTGAGCTAGCGGGAGGGGGTGAGCAGTTCTTC. This codes for CSVELAGGGEQFF.

This clonotype was detected ten times or more. This rearrangement joins TRBV30 to TRBJ2-3, with a possible D match to TRBD2 (5 bases). Trimming cost V 6 bases and J 4 bases, with 11 bases left between them. Germline V lookup: CDR1 GTSNPN, CDR2 SVGIG (reference sequence). The CDR3 is made up of 12 amino acids. The CDR3 protein is CACGGLADTQYF. In DNA form, the CDR3 reads TGTGCCTGCGGCGGGCTAGCAGATACGCAGTATTTT.

This clonotype was counted between two and nine times. The gene calls are TRBV19 and TRBJ1-2; weak D call: TRBD1 (6 bases). The CDR3 is made up of 12 amino acids. Trimming removed 7 bases from V and 4 bases from J, with 10 bases in between. Germline values: CDR1 LNHDA, CDR2 SQIVND (reference sequence). The CDR3: CASKDSLYGYTF. The DNA for the CDR3 is TGTGCCAGTAAGGACAGCCTCTATGGCTACACCTTC.

This chain links TRBV20-1 with TRBJ1-1; the D gene is possibly TRBD1 (6 bases). The CDR3 is 14 amino acids. Germline V gives CDR1 DFQATT, CDR2 SNEGSKA (reference sequence). V lost 3 bases, J lost 1 base, and 12 bases lay in between. The CDR3 DNA is TGCAGTGCTAGTAGGGGGGAAGGGAACACTGAAGCTTTCTTT. Translation: CSASRGEGNTEAFF.

The chain carries TRBV6-6 and TRBJ2-6; a possible D gene is TRBD2 (7 bases). The ends were cut back, 0 bases at V and 4 bases at J, with 10 bases in the middle. Germline V gene data show CDR1 as MNHNY and CDR2 as SVGAGI (reference sequence). The CDR3 is 16 residues long. CDR3 sequence reads: CASSYSGGRGANVLTF. DNA for the CDR3: TGTGCCAGCAGTTACTCGGGGGGGCGCGGGGCCAACGTCCTGACTTTC.

The rearrangement uses TRBV6-5 and TRBJ2-1; D assignment may be TRBD1 or TRBD2 (5 bases each). CDR1 is MNHEY, CDR2 SVGAGI, per germline. Trimming shortened V by 8 bases and J by 0 bases, and 14 bases separated the two germline ends. The CDR3 length is 15 residues. The CDR3 coding sequence is TGTGCCAGCCGACGAGGGGTGAGCTCCTACAATGAGCAGTTCTTC. This gives the protein CASRRGVSSYNEQFF.

This chain connects TRBV12-3 or TRBV12-4 to TRBJ2-3; perhaps TRBD1 as D (5 bases). The CDR3 covers 18 residues. V lost 4 bases, J lost 4 bases, and 24 bases lay in between. Written as DNA, the CDR3 is TGTGCCAGCAGTTCCCCCGTGGGTCCTGGAGTAGGGGCAGATACGCAGTATTTT. Amino acids: CASSSPVGPGVGADTQYF.